Shown below are 13 T cell receptor beta chains from a single sample sequenced in a study of cytomegalovirus exposure and HLA in healthy donors. The PCR ran on 60 Vbeta and 13 Jbeta primers. Repertoires were generated with immunoSEQ multiplex PCR, while TCRdb's copy carries only in-frame clones and drops some. The sample consists of 90,000 to 100,000 clones, about 80% of them appearing once. Sequenced material: PBMCs. The receptors were sampled from a man in his forties in good health and CMV-seropositive.

The chain couples TRBV14 to TRBJ1-2; D unresolved. V was pared by 3 bases and J by 7 bases, with 6 bases between. The germline gives CDR1 SGHDN, CDR2 FVKESK. The CDR3 spans 11 residues. The CDR3 region is CASSQGGGYTF. The DNA for the CDR3 is TGTGCCAGCAGCCAGGGAGGTGGCTACACCTTC.

The V gene is TRBV2, the J gene TRBJ2-5, with D perhaps matching TRBD2 (6 bases). The DNA end lines up better with TRBJ2-7; the J call may be wrong. This CDR3 is 16 amino acids long. CDR1 and CDR2 from the germline V gene are SNHLY and FYNNEI. Here the CDR3 reads CASSEAAGRFRDEQYF. DNA of the CDR3: TGTGCCAGCAGTGAAGCGGCAGGGAGGTTTAGGGACGAGCAGTACTTC.

The table lists this clone with a count of one. The rearrangement joins TRBV4-1 to TRBJ2-2, with 7 bases identical to TRBD2. Germline assignment: CDR1 MGHRA and CDR2 YSYEKL. V lost 3 bases, J lost 4 bases, and 5 bases stayed unmatched. The length of the CDR3 is 15 residues. The CDR3 region has the DNA TGCGCCAGCAGCCAGGGGACTACCCTCACCGGGGAGCTGTTTTTT. This encodes CASSQGTTLTGELFF.

The chain carries TRBV4-1 and TRBJ2-1; possible D gene TRBD2, 5 bases. The germline V and J ends were trimmed by 4 bases and 3 bases, with 13 bases remaining between them. The CDR3 totals 15 residues. Per germline, CDR1 MGHRA and CDR2 YSYEKL. The CDR3 loop reads CASSRRIEVYNEQFF. The CDR3 coding sequence is TGCGCCAGCAGCCGGAGGATTGAGGTCTACAATGAGCAGTTCTTC.

The rearrangement uses TRBV4-1 and TRBJ2-3, with TRBD2 matching 13 bases. Germline V gene sequence: CDR1 MGHRA, CDR2 YSYEKL. This CDR3 spans 19 amino acids. Unmatched junction bases numbered 14, after V lost 4 bases and J lost 4 bases. In DNA form, the CDR3 reads TGCGCCAGCAGCCGACCCTTACTAGCGGGAGGGCCAAGGGCAGATACGCAGTATTTT. It specifies CASSRPLLAGGPRADTQYF.

The chain carries TRBV28 and TRBJ1-2, with D perhaps TRBD1 (6 bases). The CDR3 has 13 residues. Trimming took off 4 bases at V and 7 bases at J, with 13 bases between the two ends. Germline V gene sequence: CDR1 MDHEN, CDR2 SYDVKM. This CDR3 reads CASSWGQSLGYTF. The CDR3 DNA follows: TGTGCCAGCAGTTGGGGGCAGAGCCTTGGCTACACCTTC.

The chain employs TRBV5-1 and TRBJ1-4, with a tentative D call TRBD1 (6 bases). The CDR3 has 16 amino acids. With 4 bases removed from V and 3 bases from J, the gap between germline ends came to 16 bases. Germline assignment: CDR1 SGHRS and CDR2 YFSETQ. The CDR3 spells CASSLLWGRSNEKLFF. CDR3 nucleotides: TGCGCCAGCAGCCTACTGTGGGGGCGTTCTAATGAAAAACTGTTTTTT. The complete variable domain, with remaining parts taken from reference TRBV5-1 and TRBJ1-4, reads KAGVTQTPRYLIKTRGQQVTLSCSPISGHRSVSWYQQTPGQGLQFLFEYFSETQRNKGNFPGRFSGRQFSNSRSEMNVSTLELGDSALYLCASSLLWGRSNEKLFFGSGTQLSVL.

The V and J genes are TRBV10-1 and TRBJ2-7; 10 nucleotides agree with TRBD2. The CDR3 contains 15 residues. CDR1 and CDR2 from the germline V gene are WNHNN and SYGVQD (reference sequence). The J segment lost 6 bases and the V segment lost 0 bases, leaving 5 bases of the junction unmatched. As DNA, the CDR3 is TGCGCCAGCAGTGAGTCCGGGACTAGCGCAGCCGAGCAGTACTTC. Translated: CASSESGTSAAEQYF.

This clone was seen more than once but under ten times. V and J are TRBV7-2 and TRBJ1-3; 9 nucleotides align to TRBD1. The CDR3 loop spans 17 amino acids. Germline loops: CDR1 SGHTA, CDR2 FQGNSA. Losses at the gene ends were 4 bases for V and 4 bases for J; bases not matched to a gene: 11. CDR3 region: CASSSTRDRAQGNTIYF. Here the CDR3 DNA reads TGTGCCAGCAGCTCGACACGGGACAGGGCGCAAGGAAACACCATATATTTT.

As to this clone: At one of its ends the junction is not consistent with the germline gene, which may arise from a read error. As DNA, the CDR3 is TGTGCTAGCAGCTCGGGCCGGACAGGGGGGGACGAGCAGTACTTC. This codes for CASSSGRTGGDEQYF. The V and J genes are TRBV7-7 and TRBJ2-7, with TRBD1 matching over 10 bases. There are 15 residues in the CDR3. CDR1 is SSHAT, CDR2 FNYEAQ, per germline (reference sequence). The variable domain in full, completed from reference TRBV7-7 and TRBJ2-7, reads GAGVSQSPRYKVTKRGQDVTLRCDPISSHATLYWYQQALGQGPEFLTYFNYEAQPDKSGLPSDRFSAERPEGSISTLTIQRTEQRDSAMYRCASSSGRTGGDEQYFGPGTRLTVT.

This chain joins TRBV5-1 and TRBJ2-7; TRBD2 agrees at 12 bases. Germline trimming cut 4 bases from V and 1 base from J; bases unmatched to any gene: 6. Germline lookup yields CDR1 SGHRS and CDR2 YFSETQ. This CDR3 contains 16 residues. Here the CDR3 DNA reads TGCGCCAGCAGCCCAACCCTAGCGGGGGGGTCCTACGAGCAGTACTTC. It yields the protein CASSPTLAGGSYEQYF.

This chain uses TRBV5-3 with TRBJ2-3; 16 positions agree with TRBD2. TRBV5-3 counts as an open reading frame of uncertain function. This CDR3 spans 16 amino acids. After removal of 5 bases from V and 6 bases from J, the junction contained 6 bases not matched to a gene. CDR3 nucleotide sequence: TGTGCCAGAAGTCTGGGACTAGCGGGGGGGCCCGATACGCAGTATTTT. Translated: CARSLGLAGGPDTQYF.

The rearrangement uses TRBV5-6 and TRBJ1-2; 10 bases align to TRBD1. Germline lookup yields CDR1 SGHDT and CDR2 YYEEEE. J was trimmed by 8 bases and V by 4 bases; bases with no gene match: 11. This CDR3 region has 15 residues. The CDR3 coding sequence is TGTGCCAGCAGCGTAGGGCGGGACAGGGGTTACGGCTACACCTTC. It codes for CASSVGRDRGYGYTF.